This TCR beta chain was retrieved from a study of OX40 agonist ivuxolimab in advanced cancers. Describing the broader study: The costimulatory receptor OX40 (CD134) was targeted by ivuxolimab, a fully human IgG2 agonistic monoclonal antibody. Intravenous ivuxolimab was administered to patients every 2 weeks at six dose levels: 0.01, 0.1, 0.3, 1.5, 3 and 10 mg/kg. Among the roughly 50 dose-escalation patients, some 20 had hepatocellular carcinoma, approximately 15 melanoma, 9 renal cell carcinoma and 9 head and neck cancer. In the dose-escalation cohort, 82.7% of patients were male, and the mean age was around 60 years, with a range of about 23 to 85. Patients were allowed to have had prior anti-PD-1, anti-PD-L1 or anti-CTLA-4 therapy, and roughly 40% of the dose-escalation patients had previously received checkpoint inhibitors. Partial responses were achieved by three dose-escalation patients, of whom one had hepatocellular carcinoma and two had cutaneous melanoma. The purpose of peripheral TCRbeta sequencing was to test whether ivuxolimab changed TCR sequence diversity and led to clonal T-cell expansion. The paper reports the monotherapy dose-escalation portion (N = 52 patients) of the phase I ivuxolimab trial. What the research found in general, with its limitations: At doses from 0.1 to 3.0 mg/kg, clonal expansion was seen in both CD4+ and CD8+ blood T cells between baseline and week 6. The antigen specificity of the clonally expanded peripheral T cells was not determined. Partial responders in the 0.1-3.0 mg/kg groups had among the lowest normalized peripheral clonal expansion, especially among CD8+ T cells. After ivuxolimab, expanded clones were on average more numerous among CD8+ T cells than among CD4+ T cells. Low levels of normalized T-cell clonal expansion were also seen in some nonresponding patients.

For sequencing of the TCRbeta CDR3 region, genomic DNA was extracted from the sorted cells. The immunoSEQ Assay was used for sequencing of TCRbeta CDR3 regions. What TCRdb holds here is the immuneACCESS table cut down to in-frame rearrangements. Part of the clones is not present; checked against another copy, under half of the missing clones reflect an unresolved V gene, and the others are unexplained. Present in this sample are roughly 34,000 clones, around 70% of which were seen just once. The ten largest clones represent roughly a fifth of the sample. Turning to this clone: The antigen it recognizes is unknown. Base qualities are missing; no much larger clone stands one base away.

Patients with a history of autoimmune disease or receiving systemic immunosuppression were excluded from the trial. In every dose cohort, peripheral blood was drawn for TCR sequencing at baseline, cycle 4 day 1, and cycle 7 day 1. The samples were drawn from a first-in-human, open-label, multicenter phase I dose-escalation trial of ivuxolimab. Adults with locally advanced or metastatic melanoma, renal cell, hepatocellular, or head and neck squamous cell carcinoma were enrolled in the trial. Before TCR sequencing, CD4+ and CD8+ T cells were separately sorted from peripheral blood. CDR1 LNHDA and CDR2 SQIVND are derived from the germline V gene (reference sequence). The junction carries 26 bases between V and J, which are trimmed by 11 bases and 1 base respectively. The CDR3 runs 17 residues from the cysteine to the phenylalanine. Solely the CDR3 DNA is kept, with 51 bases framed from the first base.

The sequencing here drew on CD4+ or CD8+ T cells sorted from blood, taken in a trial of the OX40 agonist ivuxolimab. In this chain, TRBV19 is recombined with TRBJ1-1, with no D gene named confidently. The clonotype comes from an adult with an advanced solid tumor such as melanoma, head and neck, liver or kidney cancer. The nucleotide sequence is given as TGTGCCGCCGGTGGTCGGGCCACTCGCCTGTCGAACACTGAAGCTTTCTTT. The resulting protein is CAAGGRATRLSNTEAFF. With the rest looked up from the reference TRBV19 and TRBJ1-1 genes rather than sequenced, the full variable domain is DGGITQSPKYLFRKEGQNVTLSCEQNLNHDAMYWYRQDPGQGLRLIYYSQIVNDFQKGDIAEGYSVSREKKESFPLTVTSAQKNPTAFYLCAAGGRATRLSNTEAFFGQGTRLTVV.